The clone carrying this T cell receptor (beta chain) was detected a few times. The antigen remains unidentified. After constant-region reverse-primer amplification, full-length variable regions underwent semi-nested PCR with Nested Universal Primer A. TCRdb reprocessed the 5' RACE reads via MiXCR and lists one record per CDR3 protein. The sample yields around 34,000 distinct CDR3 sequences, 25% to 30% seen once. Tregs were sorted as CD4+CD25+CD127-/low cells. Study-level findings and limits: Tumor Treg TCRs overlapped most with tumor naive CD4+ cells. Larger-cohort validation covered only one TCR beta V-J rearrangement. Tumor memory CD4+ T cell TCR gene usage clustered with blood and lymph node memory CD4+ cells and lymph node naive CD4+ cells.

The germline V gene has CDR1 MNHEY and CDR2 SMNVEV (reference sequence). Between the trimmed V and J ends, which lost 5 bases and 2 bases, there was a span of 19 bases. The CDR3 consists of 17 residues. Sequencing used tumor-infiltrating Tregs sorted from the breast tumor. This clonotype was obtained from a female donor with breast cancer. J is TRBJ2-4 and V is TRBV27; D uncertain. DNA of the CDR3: TGTGCCAGCAGTCCCGCCTATGTAGGGTGGACCAAAAACATTCAGTACTTC. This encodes CASSPAYVGWTKNIQYF.